Given below is one T cell receptor (beta chain) in context. The data were taken from a study of blood T cell repertoires in COVID-19. Study in general: The United States, Italy and Spain were the sources of the acute and convalescent COVID-19 samples. The cDNA or gDNA used as material had been derived from T cells, B-cell-depleted T cells, or PBMCs.

In the authors' methods: Using reference gene primer amplification, nucleated cell counts were estimated. The repertoire was sequenced with immunoSEQ multiplex PCR; TCRdb's copy has only in-frame clones and lacks some. For V, J and clone size, that table is used; D and trimming come from the DNA. This sample yields a few hundred thousand clones, of which approximately 85% are seen a single time; about 11% belongs to the top ten. Trimming took 5 bases from V and 3 from J, leaving 13 bases between them. The CDR3 loop spans 14 amino acids. CDR1 is LNHDA, CDR2 SQIVND, per germline (reference sequence). The rearrangement joins TRBV19 to TRBJ1-1, with D unclear. The sequencing sample was made of peripheral blood. This receptor was obtained from a woman in her seventies with acute or convalescent COVID-19. The DNA for the CDR3 is TGTGCCAGTAGTGCACCGAGAACGGACACTGAAGCTTTCTTT. It codes for CASSAPRTDTEAFF.